The 15 T cell receptor beta chains below were found in one sample sequenced in a study of response to subunit inactivated influenza vaccine. TCRdb independently ran MiXCR on the RT-PCR reads; one entry per CDR3 protein. The sample consists of 550,000 to 600,000 distinct CDR3 sequences, approximately 12% of them appearing once. Sequences were derived from PBMCs from blood, sampled on the day of vaccination. The receptors come from a man aged 50 to 59 who received an inactivated influenza vaccine.

This clonotype was counted a few times. The chain's CDR3 is CASSPKEGPYEQYF. In DNA, the CDR3 is TGTGCCAGCAGTCCGAAGGAGGGGCCATACGAGCAGTACTTC. The rearrangement joins TRBV25-1 to TRBJ2-7, with D perhaps matching TRBD2 (6 bases). Germline values: CDR1 MGHDK, CDR2 SYGVNS. V shed 5 bases and J shed 4 bases, with 15 bases lying between them. There are 14 residues in the CDR3.

J is TRBJ2-7 and V is TRBV6-6; D not certain. The germline gives CDR1 MNHNY, CDR2 SVGAGI (reference sequence). This CDR3 is 13 amino acids long. V gave up 6 bases and J gave up 6 bases, with 15 bases separating them. The CDR3 sequence: CASRGHKELEQYF. The CDR3 DNA follows: TGTGCCAGCAGGGGTCACAAGGAACTCGAGCAGTACTTC.

This clonotype has a count of ten or more. J is TRBJ2-1 and V is TRBV20-1; D unresolved. The germline V gene has CDR1 DFQATT and CDR2 SNEGSKA (reference sequence). This CDR3 is 12 amino acids long. Trimming stripped 3 bases from V and 6 bases from J, with 9 bases between. The CDR3 region has the DNA TGCAGTGCTAGTTTAGCTGCCAATGAGCAGTTCTTC. Amino acids: CSASLAANEQFF.

The chain joins TRBV7-8 to TRBJ2-1, with TRBD2 identical over 7 bases. The V segment lost 1 base and the J segment 5 bases; nucleotides outside the gene matches: 5. The germline V gene has CDR1 SGHVS and CDR2 FQNEAQ. The CDR3 sequence is 15 residues long. CDR3 protein: CASSLGRTRNNEQFF. The CDR3 DNA sequence: TGTGCCAGCAGCTTAGGTCGGACTAGAAACAATGAGCAGTTCTTC.

This clonotype was counted between two and nine times. Written as DNA, the CDR3 is TGTGCCAGCAGTGCGGGGTTAGCGGGGGGGATGAATGAGCAGTTCTTC. Translating it yields CASSAGLAGGMNEQFF. The rearrangement uses TRBV2 and TRBJ2-1, with 11 positions matching TRBD2. This CDR3 has 16 amino acids. Germline trimming cut 4 bases from V and 7 bases from J; bases unmatched to any gene: 9. Germline V CDR1 and CDR2: SNHLY, FYNNEI.

This clonotype has at least ten counts. This chain uses TRBV6-1 with TRBJ1-1; maybe TRBD1 (5 bases). The germline V gene encodes CDR1 MNHNS and CDR2 SASEGT. The V gene lost 8 bases and the J gene lost 4 bases, with 23 bases spanning the gap. This CDR3 has 16 amino acids. The CDR3 bases are TGTGCCAGCTCCACGGGGCCTGTCGGACGAGGCACTGAAGCTTTCTTT. It is translated as CASSTGPVGRGTEAFF.

This clonotype was observed a handful of times. CDR3 sequence: CASVPRGGVLTDTQYF. The CDR3 nucleotides are TGTGCCAGCGTCCCGCGGGGGGGGGTATTGACAGATACGCAGTATTTT. V usage is TRBV2 and J usage is TRBJ2-3; 9 bases match TRBD2. CDR3 length: 16 residues. Germline-derived CDR1 and CDR2 are SNHLY and FYNNEI. With V trimmed by 8 bases and J by 3 bases, 12 bases remained unmatched.

The rearrangement links TRBV7-9 to TRBJ2-7; 8 bases are shared with TRBD1. CDR1 is SEHNR, CDR2 FQNEAQ, per germline (reference sequence). The CDR3 runs 16 residues. V shed 3 bases and J 0 bases; nucleotides not matched to a gene: 7. For the CDR3, the DNA is TGTGCCAGCAGCTTTGCCGGGACAGGCTTCTCCTACGAGCAGTACTTC. This sequence encodes CASSFAGTGFSYEQYF.

V usage is TRBV6-1 and J usage is TRBJ1-5; D remains ambiguous. Germline V gene lookup returns CDR1 MNHNS and CDR2 SASEGT. V was clipped by 6 bases and J by 2 bases, with 11 bases between them. The CDR3 runs 14 residues. CDR3 loop: CASSSNWGNQPQHF. DNA for the CDR3: TGTGCCAGCAGCTCTAATTGGGGCAATCAGCCCCAGCATTTT.

The chain couples TRBV19 to TRBJ2-2, with D possibly being TRBD1 (6 bases). The CDR3 is 14 amino acids. Germline values: CDR1 LNHDA, CDR2 SQIVND (reference sequence). V was cut by 5 bases and J by 5 bases, with 12 bases left in between. The CDR3 sequence is CASSASGVTGELFF. The CDR3 DNA follows: TGTGCCAGTAGTGCGTCAGGGGTAACCGGGGAGCTGTTTTTT.

The V call is TRBV6-1, the J call TRBJ1-2; the D gene is possibly TRBD1 (5 bases). The CDR3 spans 15 residues. CDR1 is MNHNS, CDR2 SASEGT, per germline. Trimming removed 5 bases at V and 6 bases at J, with 19 bases between. In DNA, the CDR3 is TGTGCCAGCAGTCCCTACTTCAGCTCAGGGCATGGCTACACCTTC. Its protein product is CASSPYFSSGHGYTF.

This clonotype has a count of ten or more. The chain couples TRBV12-3 or TRBV12-4 to TRBJ1-1; 10 bases fit TRBD1. V shed 2 bases and J 4 bases; nucleotides not matched to a gene: 1. The CDR3 runs to 14 residues. CDR3 DNA: TGTGCCAGCAGTTTACGGGACAGGGGCACTGAAGCTTTCTTT. The encoded protein is CASSLRDRGTEAFF.

This clonotype was counted only a few times. The chain employs TRBV6-1 and TRBJ2-1, with D uncertain. The germline V gene has CDR1 MNHNS and CDR2 SASEGT. The V end lost 5 bases, the J end lost 1 base, and 6 bases lay between the germline ends. CDR3 size: 13 residues. The CDR3 coding sequence is TGTGCCAGCAGTACCACTTCCTACAATGAGCAGTTCTTC. The encoded protein is CASSTTSYNEQFF.

This clonotype has a count of ten or more. The chain uses TRBV10-3 and TRBJ2-5, with D tentatively TRBD1 (5 bases). The germline gives CDR1 ENHRY, CDR2 SYGVKD. Trimming shortened V by 3 bases and J by 4 bases, and 12 bases separated the two germline ends. The CDR3 runs to 14 residues. CDR3 protein: CAISDGSRGETQYF. In DNA, the CDR3 is TGTGCCATCAGTGATGGTAGTAGGGGAGAGACCCAGTACTTC.

This clonotype has a count of ten or more. The V call is TRBV29-1, the J call TRBJ1-3, with no clear D. Between the trimmed V and J ends, which lost 1 base and 0 bases, there was a span of 19 bases. Germline V gene lookup returns CDR1 SQVTM and CDR2 ANQGSEA. The CDR3 is made up of 18 amino acids. CDR3 bases: TGCAGCGTTGAAGGCATTCCGTCCGAACCTTTCTCTGGAAACACCATATATTTT. Its protein product is CSVEGIPSEPFSGNTIYF.